This TCR beta chain was profiled in a study of T-cell reconstitution after alpha-beta-depleted transplantation in children. This CDR3 comprises 16 residues. Germline assignment: CDR1 MNHEY and CDR2 SMNVEV (reference sequence). V gave up 2 bases and J gave up 4 bases, with 15 bases separating them. As to this clonotype: Its antigen is unidentified.

Library preparation (for TCRbeta) was performed with unique molecular identifiers. TCRdb re-derived calls from the PCR reads in MiXCR, one entry per CDR3 protein. The sample records 250,000 to 350,000 distinct CDR3 sequences, 23% being singletons. Whole-study findings and limits: Counts and diversity of T cells one year after transplant came mostly from newly produced T cells. There were reportedly several hundred expanded graft clones from which alpha-beta T cells came about two months after transplant. Several patients had high TCRbeta diversity at day 60; it came from surviving recipient T cells and thymic progenitors.

This chain connects TRBV27 to TRBJ2-1; possibly TRBD1 or TRBD2 for D (5 bases each). The material was PBMCs, mostly from graft donor cells, obtained 180 days after TCRalphabeta/CD19-depleted stem cell transplant. This clonotype was obtained from a male patient between 5 and 17 years old who had a stem cell transplant for acute lymphoblastic leukemia, so the T cells may come from the graft donor. The CDR3 DNA reads as TGTGCCAGCAGTTTAATAGGGGAGTGGAAGTACAATGAGCAGTTCTTC. The encoded protein is CASSLIGEWKYNEQFF.